These T cell receptor beta chains were read from a single sample in a study of cytomegalovirus exposure and HLA in healthy donors. Method: immunoSEQ multiplex PCR; TCRdb's copy keeps in-frame clones and lacks some. The sample carries fewer than 200,000 clones, roughly 80% recorded once. The sequencing sample was made of PBMCs. These receptors came from a boy younger than 18 in good health and CMV-seronegative. Both conserved end residues are part of each CDR3. Each record gives: CDR3 DNA, CDR3 protein, CDR3 length, D gene, J gene, V gene, clone size. A D gene is named only where the DNA matches it firmly. A row's size may be missing; if present it is once, few, many or a size class.

TGTGCCAGCAGCCTGGGGGGGGGCTACACCTTC | CASSLGGGYTF | 11 | - | TRBJ1-2 | TRBV7-2 | -
TGTGCCAGCTCCGAAGCTGAGCAGTTCTTC | CASSEAEQFF | 10 | - | TRBJ2-1 | TRBV18 | -
TGTGCTAGTGGTGGCAACAGGGGTTTCAGGTCTGAAGCTTTCTTT | CASGGNRGFRSEAFF | 15 | TRBD1 | TRBJ1-1 | TRBV12-5 | -
TGTGCCAGCAGTGGAAGACAGGGTTCGAGCAATCAGCCCCAGCATTTT | CASSGRQGSSNQPQHF | 16 | TRBD1 | TRBJ1-5 | TRBV6-1 | -
TGTGCCAGCAGCGTAGGACAGGGGAACACTGAAGCTTTCTTT | CASSVGQGNTEAFF | 14 | TRBD1 | TRBJ1-1 | TRBV5-5 | -
TGTGCTAGTGGTTTGGGACAGGGGCCTTACTACAATGAGCAGTTCTTC | CASGLGQGPYYNEQFF | 16 | TRBD1 | TRBJ2-1 | TRBV12-5 | few
TGCGCCAGCAGCCAAGATTCCAGCGGGCGATCCTACGAGCAGTACTTC | CASSQDSSGRSYEQYF | 16 | - | TRBJ2-7 | TRBV4-3 | -
TGTGCCAGCAGTAATCCCGGCAATCAGCCCCAGCATTTT | CASSNPGNQPQHF | 13 | - | TRBJ1-5 | TRBV6-4 | few
TGTGCCAGCTCACCAAGACAGGGGCGCACCGGGGAGCTGTTTTTT | CASSPRQGRTGELFF | 15 | TRBD1 | TRBJ2-2 | TRBV18 | -
TGTGCCAGCAGCCAAGATCTGGGGGGGATCGTCTATGGCTACACCTTC | CASSQDLGGIVYGYTF | 16 | - | TRBJ1-2 | TRBV14 | -
TGTGCCAGCAGCTTATTGGGGCCCACCGGGGAGCTGTTTTTT | CASSLLGPTGELFF | 14 | - | TRBJ2-2 | TRBV7-8 | -
TGCGCCAGCAGCTTGGTTAGGGGTTGGGGCACAGATACGCAGTATTTT | CASSLVRGWGTDTQYF | 16 | - | TRBJ2-3 | TRBV5-1 | -
TGTGCCAGCAGCTCCGACAGGGGCCCCTTCGAAGCTTTCTTT | CASSSDRGPFEAFF | 14 | TRBD1 | TRBJ1-1 | TRBV7-9 | -
TGTGCCAGCAGCTTAGCCGACAGGGGGCGCCGGGAGACCCAGTACTTC | CASSLADRGRRETQYF | 16 | TRBD1 | TRBJ2-5 | TRBV7-2 | few
TGTGCCAGCAGCCGAGGGGGGACTAGCGGGAGGTCCCACGAGCAGTACTTC | CASSRGGTSGRSHEQYF | 17 | TRBD2 | TRBJ2-7 | TRBV7-2 | -
TGTGCCAGCAGCTTGAAGAGGGGGAGCTACGAGCAGTACTTC | CASSLKRGSYEQYF | 14 | - | TRBJ2-7 | TRBV5-6 | once
TGTGCCAGCAGCCTTAGCGGGTCCTACGAGCAGTACTTC | CASSLSGSYEQYF | 13 | TRBD2 | TRBJ2-7 | TRBV7-2 | -
TGTGCCAGTAGTATGGGGTCGGGATTCTACAATGAGCAGTTCTTC | CASSMGSGFYNEQFF | 15 | - | TRBJ2-1 | TRBV19 | -
TGTGCCAGCAGTTTACTTCAGGGGGTGGTTGTGAGGGACGAGCAGTACTTC | CASSLLQGVVVRDEQYF | 17 | TRBD1 | TRBJ2-7 | TRBV27 | -
TGCGCCAGCAGCCAAGCGCTGACAGTGAACACTGAAGCTTTCTTT | CASSQALTVNTEAFF | 15 | - | TRBJ1-1 | TRBV4-3 | few
TGCGCCAGCAGCTTTACCGGGACAGGGATAACTGGTGAGCAGTTCTTC | CASSFTGTGITGEQFF | 16 | TRBD1 | TRBJ2-1 | TRBV5-1 | -
TGTGCCAGCAGCTTGTCAGGGACCGGGGAGCTGTTTTTT | CASSLSGTGELFF | 13 | - | TRBJ2-2 | TRBV5-6 | -
TGTGCCAGCAGCCCGATGGAGGGGGCGCGTGAAAAACTGTTTTTT | CASSPMEGAREKLFF | 15 | TRBD1 | TRBJ1-4 | TRBV7-2 | -
TGTGCCAGTTCCGAGGTCGGTTCTGAAGCTTTCTTT | CASSEVGSEAFF | 12 | - | TRBJ1-1 | TRBV5-4 | -
TGTGCCAGCAGCCGAGGGAGGTCCCAAGCTAACTATGGCTACACCTTC | CASSRGRSQANYGYTF | 16 | - | TRBJ1-2 | TRBV7-9 | -
TGTGCCAGCAGTCCGGGGGACCGGAACTACGAGCAGTACTTC | CASSPGDRNYEQYF | 14 | - | TRBJ2-7 | TRBV6-1 | few
TGTGCCAGCAGTGAAGGAGACAATGAGCAGTTCTTC | CASSEGDNEQFF | 12 | - | TRBJ2-1 | TRBV6-1 | -
TGTGCCAGCAGTGACAGGGGCCCTAATGAAAAACTGTTTTTT | CASSDRGPNEKLFF | 14 | TRBD1 | TRBJ1-4 | TRBV6-5 | -
TGTGCCACTAAGTCCGGGACACGGGTCTCTGGGGCCAACGTCCTGACTTTC | CATKSGTRVSGANVLTF | 17 | - | TRBJ2-6 | TRBV19 | -
TGCGCCAGCAGTGTTAGGGGGCTCGACGGAAACACCATATATTTT | CASSVRGLDGNTIYF | 15 | TRBD1 | TRBJ1-3 | TRBV10-2 | -
TGTGCCAGCAGCCCGGGACAGGGGGCTTTGGGCTACACCTTC | CASSPGQGALGYTF | 14 | TRBD1 | TRBJ1-2 | TRBV9 | -
TGCGCCAGCAGCTCCATGGGACATAACGAGCAGTACTTC | CASSSMGHNEQYF | 13 | - | TRBJ2-7 | TRBV5-1 | -